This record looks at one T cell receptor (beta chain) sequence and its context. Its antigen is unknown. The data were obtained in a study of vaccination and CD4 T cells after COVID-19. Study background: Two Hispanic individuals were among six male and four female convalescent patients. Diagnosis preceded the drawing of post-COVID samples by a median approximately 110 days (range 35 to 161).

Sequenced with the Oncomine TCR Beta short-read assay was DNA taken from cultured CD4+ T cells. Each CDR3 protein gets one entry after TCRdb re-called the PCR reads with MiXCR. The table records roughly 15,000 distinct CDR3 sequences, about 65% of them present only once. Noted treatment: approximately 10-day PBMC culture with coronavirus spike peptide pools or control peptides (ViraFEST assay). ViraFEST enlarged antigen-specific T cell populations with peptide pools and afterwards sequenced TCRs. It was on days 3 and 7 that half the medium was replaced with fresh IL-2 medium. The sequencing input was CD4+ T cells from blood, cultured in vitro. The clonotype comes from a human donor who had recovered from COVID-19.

The CDR3 reads CASSLAQGGEAFF. The CDR3 DNA is TGTGCCAGCAGCTTAGCGCAGGGAGGGGAGGCTTTCTTT. V is TRBV7-9 and J is TRBJ1-1; possibly TRBD1 for D (5 bases). V dropped 0 bases and J dropped 11 bases, with 13 bases sitting between them. In germline, CDR1 is SEHNR, CDR2 FQNEAQ (reference sequence). This CDR3 contains 13 residues.